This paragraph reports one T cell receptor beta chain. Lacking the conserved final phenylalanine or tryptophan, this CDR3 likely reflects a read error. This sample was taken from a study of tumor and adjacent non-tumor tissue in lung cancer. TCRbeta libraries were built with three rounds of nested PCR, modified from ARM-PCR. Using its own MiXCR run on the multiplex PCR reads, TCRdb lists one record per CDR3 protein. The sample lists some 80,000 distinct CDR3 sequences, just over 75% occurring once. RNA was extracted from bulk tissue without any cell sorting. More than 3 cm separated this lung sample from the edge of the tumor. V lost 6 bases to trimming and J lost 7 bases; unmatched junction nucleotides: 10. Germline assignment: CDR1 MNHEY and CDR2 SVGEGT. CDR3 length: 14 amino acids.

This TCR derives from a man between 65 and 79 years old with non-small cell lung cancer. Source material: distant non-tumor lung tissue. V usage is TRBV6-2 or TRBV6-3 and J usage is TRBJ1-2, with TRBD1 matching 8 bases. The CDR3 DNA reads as TGTGCCAGCAGCGTCCCAGGACAGGGAGCTGGCTACACCTTA. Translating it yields CASSVPGQGAGYTL.